Given below is one T cell receptor (beta chain) in context. CDR3 size: 14 residues. Per germline, CDR1 SGHVS and CDR2 FQNEAQ. The trim removed 3 bases at V and 8 bases at J, leaving 4 bases unmatched. This record comes from a study of blood T cell repertoires in COVID-19. The wider study: The cDNA or gDNA used as material had been derived from T cells, B-cell-depleted T cells, or PBMCs.

Clones were read by immunoSEQ multiplex PCR, and TCRdb kept only the in-frame ones, dropping some. The repertoire includes 65,000 to 90,000 clones, around 84% of them detected once, and about 20% sits in the top ten. This TCR was recovered from a woman aged 80 or over in a cohort sampled during active or convalescent COVID-19. The V gene is TRBV7-8, the J gene TRBJ1-6; 7 positions match TRBD1. Sample: peripheral blood. The CDR3 sequence is CASSLTGRYSPLHF. The CDR3 DNA follows: TGTGCCAGCAGCTTGACAGGGAGGTATTCACCCCTCCACTTT. Combining the CDR3 with reference TRBV7-8 and TRBJ1-6 gives the whole variable domain GAGVSQSPRYKVAKRGQDVALRCDPISGHVSLFWYQQALGQGPEFLTYFQNEAQLDKSGLPSDRFFAERPEGSVSTLKIQRTQQEDSAVYLCASSLTGRYSPLHFGNGTRLTVT.